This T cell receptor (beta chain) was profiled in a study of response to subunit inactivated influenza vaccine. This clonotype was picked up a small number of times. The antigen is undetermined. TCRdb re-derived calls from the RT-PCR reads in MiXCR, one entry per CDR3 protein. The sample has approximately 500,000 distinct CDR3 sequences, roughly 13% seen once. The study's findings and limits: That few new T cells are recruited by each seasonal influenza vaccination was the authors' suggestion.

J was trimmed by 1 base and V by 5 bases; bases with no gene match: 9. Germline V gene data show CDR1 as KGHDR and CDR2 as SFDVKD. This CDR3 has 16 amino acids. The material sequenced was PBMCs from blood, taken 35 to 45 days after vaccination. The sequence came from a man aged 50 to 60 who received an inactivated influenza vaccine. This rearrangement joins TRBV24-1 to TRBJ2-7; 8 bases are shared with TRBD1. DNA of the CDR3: TGTGCCACCAGTGCCCGATTAGGGACAGGATCCTACGAGCAGTACTTC. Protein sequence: CATSARLGTGSYEQYF.